This entry is about one TCR beta chain. The data were taken from a study of blood T cell repertoires in COVID-19. Across the whole study: Sites in the United States, Italy and Spain provided acute and convalescent COVID-19 samples. Nucleic acid was either cDNA or gDNA, and it came from T cells, B-cell-depleted T cells, or PBMCs.

Study processing details: Estimates of nucleated cell counts were drawn from the amplification of reference gene primers. The method was immunoSEQ multiplex PCR; TCRdb's version includes in-frame clones alone and lacks a portion of them. For V, J and clone size, that table is used; D and trimming come from the DNA. The top ten clones hold roughly 3% of a sample with just under 350,000 clones, around 82% of them seen once. Germline values: CDR1 SGHVS, CDR2 FQNEAQ. The CDR3 spans 16 residues. The J segment lost 3 bases and the V segment lost 4 bases, leaving 7 bases of the junction unmatched. This sequence joins TRBV7-8 and TRBJ2-3; TRBD2 matches 10 bases. This TCR was recovered from a man in his thirties or forties with active or convalescent COVID-19. Sequenced material: peripheral blood. CDR3 region: CASSSQRGGGTDTQYF. CDR3 DNA: TGTGCCAGCAGCTCACAGCGGGGGGGCGGTACAGATACGCAGTATTTT. Full variable domain (outside the CDR3, taken from reference TRBV7-8 and TRBJ2-3): GAGVSQSPRYKVAKRGQDVALRCDPISGHVSLFWYQQALGQGPEFLTYFQNEAQLDKSGLPSDRFFAERPEGSVSTLKIQRTQQEDSAVYLCASSSQRGGGTDTQYFGPGTRLTVL.